This is a list of T cell receptor beta chains from one sample in a study of post-analysis software for immune sequencing data. Each CDR3 protein is one row after TCRdb ran MiXCR on the PCR reads. The sample lists about 160,000 distinct CDR3 sequences, around 36% seen once, with under 30% in the top ten. The sample consisted of blood, taken after autologous hematopoietic stem cell transplantation. These receptors were collected from a girl aged 10-17 years with multiple sclerosis. CDR3s include the opening cysteine and the closing phenylalanine or tryptophan. A D gene is named only where the DNA matches it firmly. Not all rows give a size; the values are once, few, many and, for expanded clones, a class.

J: TRBJ2-6
size: -
D: -
V: TRBV4-3
DNA: TGCGCCAGCAGCCAAATGACGATCCCAGGGGTCTTCTCTGGGGCCAACGTCCTGACTTTC
CDR3: CASSQMTIPGVFSGANVLTF

J: TRBJ2-3
size: few
D: -
V: TRBV12-3/TRBV12-4
DNA: TGTGCCAGCAGTTTAGTCGAGGGAGTAGACACAGATACGCAGTATTTT
CDR3: CASSLVEGVDTDTQYF

J: TRBJ1-1
size: -
D: -
V: TRBV11-2
DNA: TGTGCCAGCAGCTTAGAAGGGTCAGCCCGGGGTTGGACTGAAGCTTTCTTT
CDR3: CASSLEGSARGWTEAFF

J: TRBJ2-5
size: few
D: TRBD2
V: TRBV20-1
DNA: TGCAGTGCTAGAGATGTCAGAGCGGGAGAGTTCCAAGAGACCCAGTACTTC
CDR3: CSARDVRAGEFQETQYF

J: TRBJ2-1
size: -
D: TRBD1
V: TRBV27
DNA: TGTGCCAGCAGTTCGGGGACAGTATACAATGAGCAGTTCTTC
CDR3: CASSSGTVYNEQFF

J: TRBJ2-5
size: -
D: -
V: TRBV5-1
DNA: TGCGCCAGCAGCTCCCGACGGGGAGAGACCCAGTACTTC
CDR3: CASSSRRGETQYF

J: TRBJ1-2
size: -
D: TRBD1
V: TRBV6-1
DNA: TGTGCCAGCAGTCAAGACAGGGGAAGAGAGGGCTACACCTTC
CDR3: CASSQDRGREGYTF

J: TRBJ1-2
size: -
D: -
V: TRBV28
DNA: TGTGCCAGCATGGAGTACTATGGCTACACCTTC
CDR3: CASMEYYGYTF

J: TRBJ2-1
size: -
D: -
V: TRBV20-1
DNA: TGCAGTGCTCGTGGGTTGGGACTGGCCTACAATGAGCAGTTCTTC
CDR3: CSARGLGLAYNEQFF

J: TRBJ2-1
size: -
D: TRBD2
V: TRBV12-3/TRBV12-4
DNA: TGTGCCGGCAGTTCCTTGACTAGCGGGAGAGGGACCTACAATGAGCAGTTCTTC
CDR3: CAGSSLTSGRGTYNEQFF

J: TRBJ1-2
size: few
D: -
V: TRBV7-3
DNA: TGTGCCAGCAACGCCCGACAGCTTAACTATGGCTACACCTTC
CDR3: CASNARQLNYGYTF

J: TRBJ2-1
size: -
D: TRBD2
V: TRBV20-1
DNA: TGCAGTGCTCCGCTAGCGGGGAGGAACAATGAGCAGTTCTTC
CDR3: CSAPLAGRNNEQFF

J: TRBJ1-2
size: few
D: -
V: TRBV29-1
DNA: TGCAGCGTTCGAACAGCCGCTAACTATGGCTACACCTTC
CDR3: CSVRTAANYGYTF

J: TRBJ1-1
size: few
D: TRBD1
V: TRBV6-4
DNA: TGTGCCAGCAGGGCCCAGGGGGGTGGCACTGAAGCTTTCTTT
CDR3: CASRAQGGGTEAFF

J: TRBJ2-3
size: -
D: -
V: TRBV2
DNA: TGTGCCAGCAGTGTGTTCAATGGGGCGGGACGGATAGATACGCAGTATTTT
CDR3: CASSVFNGAGRIDTQYF

J: TRBJ2-7
size: few
D: -
V: TRBV6-2/TRBV6-3
DNA: TGTGCCAGCGGCATCGTTGGGTCGATCGAGCAGTACTTC
CDR3: CASGIVGSIEQYF

J: TRBJ2-7
size: many
D: TRBD1
V: TRBV5-1
DNA: TGCGCCAGCAGCTTGGAGGGGGCAGGGTCCTACGAGCAGTACTTC
CDR3: CASSLEGAGSYEQYF

J: TRBJ2-1
size: -
D: -
V: TRBV5-8
DNA: TGTGCCAGCAGCTCCCAGGGGGGCCTTGAGCAGTTCTTC
CDR3: CASSSQGGLEQFF

J: TRBJ1-6
size: few
D: -
V: TRBV3-1
DNA: TGTGCCAGCAGCCAAGATCGGCAGGGGAATTCACCCCTCCACTTT
CDR3: CASSQDRQGNSPLHF

J: TRBJ2-3
size: -
D: -
V: TRBV9
DNA: TGTGCCAGCAGCGTAGCCTCCGGTGGTACGCAGTATTTT
CDR3: CASSVASGGTQYF

J: TRBJ2-5
size: once
D: -
V: TRBV15
DNA: TGTGCCACCAGGAGACAGGTCCAAGAGACCCAGTACTTC
CDR3: CATRRQVQETQYF

J: TRBJ2-3
size: once
D: -
V: TRBV7-2
DNA: TGTGCCAGCAGCAGAATTCCGGGGGATACGCAGTATTTT
CDR3: CASSRIPGDTQYF

J: TRBJ2-4
size: -
D: -
V: TRBV28
DNA: TGTGCCAGCAGTCCGGACTACTTAAACATTCAGTACTTC
CDR3: CASSPDYLNIQYF

J: TRBJ1-2
size: -
D: -
V: TRBV7-2
DNA: TGTGCCAGCAGCATGACAGGCCAGAACTATGGCTACACCTTC
CDR3: CASSMTGQNYGYTF

J: TRBJ2-3
size: many
D: TRBD2
V: TRBV7-2
DNA: TGTGCCAGCAGCTTCGGGACTAGCGGGAGGGCGGGAGATACGCAGTATTTT
CDR3: CASSFGTSGRAGDTQYF

J: TRBJ1-2
size: many
D: -
V: TRBV6-6
DNA: TGTGCCAGCAGTTACTCCGGGGACGGGCACTATGGCTACACCTTC
CDR3: CASSYSGDGHYGYTF

J: TRBJ2-1
size: -
D: TRBD2
V: TRBV4-3
DNA: TGCGCCAGCAGCCAGTCCATAGGGGAGGGCCCCGGGAGTGAGCAGTTCTTC
CDR3: CASSQSIGEGPGSEQFF

J: TRBJ2-1
size: -
D: TRBD1
V: TRBV6-2/TRBV6-3
DNA: TGTGCCAGCAGTGCGTTCACGGACAGGGGGTGGGGGACTAACCCTTTGGATGAGCAGTTCTTC
CDR3: CASSAFTDRGWGTNPLDEQFF

J: TRBJ2-7
size: -
D: -
V: TRBV25-1
DNA: TGTGCCAGCAGCGAGGACATCCTGGGCTCCTACGAGCAGTACTTC
CDR3: CASSEDILGSYEQYF

J: TRBJ2-7
size: -
D: TRBD2
V: TRBV6-6
DNA: TGTGCCAGCAAGTGGACTAGCGACTACAATGAGCAGTACTTC
CDR3: CASKWTSDYNEQYF

J: TRBJ2-3
size: -
D: -
V: TRBV12-3/TRBV12-4
DNA: TGTGCCAGCAGTTCCAGCCGACGAGTGAGCACAGATACGCAGTATTTT
CDR3: CASSSSRRVSTDTQYF

J: TRBJ2-7
size: -
D: -
V: TRBV7-2
DNA: TGTGCCAGCAGCTTAGCGGGTCTGGACGAGCAGTACTTC
CDR3: CASSLAGLDEQYF

J: TRBJ2-2
size: few
D: -
V: TRBV9
DNA: TGTGCCAGCAGCGTAGGCGGTAGCACCGGGGAGCTGTTTTTT
CDR3: CASSVGGSTGELFF

J: TRBJ2-3
size: many
D: -
V: TRBV6-4
DNA: TGTGCCAGCAGTGAAAGCGGGAGCACAGATACGCAGTATTTT
CDR3: CASSESGSTDTQYF

J: TRBJ2-5
size: few
D: TRBD2
V: TRBV13
DNA: TGTGCCAGCAGCCTGCGAACTAGCGGGAGATGGGAGACCCAGTACTTC
CDR3: CASSLRTSGRWETQYF

J: TRBJ2-3
size: once
D: TRBD2
V: TRBV20-1
DNA: TGCAGTGCAGAGAACGAGCGGGAGACGACAGATACGCAGTATTTT
CDR3: CSAENERETTDTQYF

J: TRBJ2-2
size: few
D: -
V: TRBV6-5
DNA: TGTGCCAGCAGTTACCCGAACACCGGGGAGCTGTTTTTT
CDR3: CASSYPNTGELFF

J: TRBJ1-2
size: -
D: TRBD1
V: TRBV24-1
DNA: TGTGCCACCAGTGAGGAGGACAGGGGAGGCTATGGCTACACCTTC
CDR3: CATSEEDRGGYGYTF

J: TRBJ1-5
size: -
D: -
V: TRBV28
DNA: TGTGCCAGCAGTTCACCGACGGCTTCTATGGATCAGCCCCAGCATTTT
CDR3: CASSSPTASMDQPQHF

J: TRBJ2-5
size: once
D: TRBD2
V: TRBV28
DNA: TGTGCCAGCAGTTTGCGGTTAAGATTTTGGACTAGCGCCTTGGAGACCCAGTACTTC
CDR3: CASSLRLRFWTSALETQYF

J: TRBJ2-7
size: -
D: -
V: TRBV5-1
DNA: TGCGCCAGCAGCCGCGTGGGGTCGGGCGAGCAGTACTTC
CDR3: CASSRVGSGEQYF

J: TRBJ2-1
size: -
D: -
V: TRBV27
DNA: TGTGCCAGCAGCTTGGACCAATTCAACAATGAGCAGTTCTTC
CDR3: CASSLDQFNNEQFF

J: TRBJ2-3
size: few
D: -
V: TRBV7-7
DNA: TGTGCTAGCAGCTCCGGGACTCCCCCGGATACGCAGTATTTT
CDR3: CASSSGTPPDTQYF

J: TRBJ2-5
size: many
D: TRBD2
V: TRBV29-1
DNA: TGCAGCGTTGGGGGACTAGCGGGAGGTCGGGGAGAGACCCAGTACTTC
CDR3: CSVGGLAGGRGETQYF

J: TRBJ2-7
size: few
D: TRBD1
V: TRBV12-5
DNA: TGTGCTAGTGGTTTGGTACAGGGACAGGGGATCGTCTACGAGCAGTACTTC
CDR3: CASGLVQGQGIVYEQYF

J: TRBJ2-7
size: many
D: -
V: TRBV12-3/TRBV12-4
DNA: TGTGCCAGCAGTCCGGACTGGGACCGCGAGCAGTACTTC
CDR3: CASSPDWDREQYF

J: TRBJ2-3
size: many
D: -
V: TRBV7-9
DNA: TGTGCCAGCAGCTTAGCAGGGGGAGGAAGCGCAGATACGCAGTATTTT
CDR3: CASSLAGGGSADTQYF

J: TRBJ1-2
size: -
D: -
V: TRBV28
DNA: TGTGCCAGCGGGACCCAGCTCTATGGCTACACCTTC
CDR3: CASGTQLYGYTF

J: TRBJ1-1
size: few
D: -
V: TRBV20-1
DNA: TGCAGTGCTAGTCCCGGGACAAGGAACACTGAAGCTTTCTTT
CDR3: CSASPGTRNTEAFF

J: TRBJ2-7
size: many
D: -
V: TRBV6-6
DNA: TGTGCCAGCAGGAACAGGTCAGGAGGGGAGCAGTACTTC
CDR3: CASRNRSGGEQYF

J: TRBJ2-4
size: -
D: TRBD2
V: TRBV30
DNA: TGTGCCTGGAGTGGGACGACTAGCGGGAGGGTGGACATTCAGTACTTC
CDR3: CAWSGTTSGRVDIQYF

J: TRBJ2-7
size: -
D: TRBD1
V: TRBV9
DNA: TGTGCCAGCAGCCCCCGGCCCGGGACAGGGGGCTACGAGCAGTACTTC
CDR3: CASSPRPGTGGYEQYF

J: TRBJ2-3
size: few
D: TRBD2
V: TRBV6-1
DNA: TGTGCCAGCAGCCCCGACCGGCTAGCGGGAGGGTGGGCAGATACGCAGTATTTT
CDR3: CASSPDRLAGGWADTQYF

J: TRBJ2-1
size: few
D: TRBD2
V: TRBV9
DNA: TGTGCCAGCAGCGTCGGAGATAGCGGGAGGAATGAGCAGTTCTTC
CDR3: CASSVGDSGRNEQFF